Listed here are 28 T cell receptor beta chains from one sample, sequenced in a study of human T cells and chemical hapten exposure. From the RACE reads, TCRdb called clonotypes with MiXCR, one entry per CDR3 protein. The sample records 35,000 or so distinct CDR3 sequences, around a tenth being singletons. This sample's time point: pre-sensitization, week 0. Treatment described: therapeutic diphenylcyclopropenone sensitization with weekly scalp DPC. Total RNA was extracted from unfractionated whole blood. Specimen: whole blood, collected in connection with sensitization to the hapten diphenylcyclopropenone (DPC). These TCRs come from a man aged 50 to 60 with alopecia areata. Some clones in this sample may be carry-over from other donors' samples.

This clonotype was detected many times. The V call is TRBV23-1, the J call TRBJ2-3, with D unresolved. Being an ORF, TRBV23-1 has a function that is uncertain. The CDR3 runs to 14 residues. The V and J ends lost 0 bases and 4 bases respectively, with 8 bases between them. The DNA of the CDR3 is TGCGCCAGCAGTCAATCAGGCAGATCAGATACGCAGTATTTT. It specifies CASSQSGRSDTQYF.

This clonotype came up a few times. CDR3 sequence: CASSYGVRSSSGANVLTF. As DNA, the CDR3 is TGTGCCAGCAGTTACGGGGTCCGCTCAAGCTCTGGGGCCAACGTCCTGACTTTC. The J gene is TRBJ2-6, the V gene TRBV6-5; D unclear. Germline V lookup: CDR1 MNHEY, CDR2 SVGAGI. The CDR3 loop spans 18 amino acids. V shed 2 bases and J shed 0 bases, with 14 bases lying between them.

V is TRBV3-1 and J is TRBJ2-3, with D tentatively TRBD2 (6 bases). CDR1 LGHDT and CDR2 YNNKEL come from the germline V gene (reference sequence). This CDR3 is built from 15 residues. Trimming removed 6 bases from V and 1 base from J, with 14 bases in between. This chain's CDR3 is CASSTTGVGTDTQYF. The CDR3 DNA reads TGTGCCAGCAGTACAACGGGGGTGGGCACAGATACGCAGTATTTT.

This clonotype was seen repeatedly, ten times or more. At one end, the junction sequence differs from germline, possibly due to a read error. The chain recombines TRBV29-1 with TRBJ2-5, with a tentative D call TRBD1 (6 bases). Germline loops: CDR1 SQVTM, CDR2 ANQGSEA. This CDR3 spans 13 amino acids. CDR3 DNA: TGCAGCGTGGAAGTACAGGGTTCAGAGACCCAGTACTTC. Encoded protein: CSVEVQGSETQYF.

The chain links TRBV4-1 to TRBJ2-2, with 8 bases aligning to TRBD1. The CDR3 loop spans 16 amino acids. CDR1 is MGHRA, CDR2 YSYEKL, per germline. V trimming: 7 bases; J trimming: 9 bases; junction bases outside the gene matches: 16. CDR3 bases: TGCGCCAGCACTGTGGACAGGGAGGAAGGGTTCAGGGAGCTGTTTTTT. Its translation is CASTVDREEGFRELFF.

This clonotype appeared many times. The gene calls are TRBV2 and TRBJ2-3; D is tentatively TRBD1 or TRBD2 (5 bases each). The length of the CDR3 is 14 residues. V was pared by 7 bases and J by 2 bases, with 13 bases between. Germline V CDR1 and CDR2: SNHLY, FYNNEI. CDR3 sequence (DNA): TGTGCCAGCACCCGAATGGGGGTCACAGATACGCAGTATTTT. Its protein is CASTRMGVTDTQYF. Together with reference TRBV2 and TRBJ2-3, the CDR3 gives the full variable domain: EPEVTQTPSHQVTQMGQEVILRCVPISNHLYFYWYRQILGQKVEFLVSFYNNEISEKSEIFDDQFSVERPDGSNFTLKIRSTKLEDSAMYFCASTRMGVTDTQYFGPGTRLTVL.

Worth noting for this clonotype: A much larger clonotype is one base distant, so this may be a read error. The rearrangement links TRBV7-8 to TRBJ2-2; tentative D call: TRBD2 (5 bases). The CDR3 extends over 14 amino acids. CDR1 and CDR2 from the germline V gene are SGHVS and FQNEAQ. The CDR3 here is CASSRLLNTRELFF. The CDR3 DNA sequence: TGTGCCAGCAGCCGACTACTAAACACCAGGGAGCTGTTTTTT.

This clonotype came up many times. The V call is TRBV7-2, the J call TRBJ2-5; D unresolved. Between the trimmed V and J ends, which lost 7 bases and 2 bases, there was a span of 17 bases. Germline V gene data show CDR1 as SGHTA and CDR2 as FQGNSA. CDR3 length: 15 amino acids. CDR3 loop: CASNHGPGPQETQYF. CDR3 nucleotides: TGTGCCAGCAACCATGGACCCGGACCGCAAGAGACCCAGTACTTC.

This clonotype was recorded a few times. The rearrangement joins TRBV3-1 to TRBJ2-7; D is undetermined. Germline values: CDR1 LGHDT, CDR2 YNNKEL (reference sequence). The CDR3 is made up of 13 amino acids. V was shortened by 2 bases and J by 3 bases, with 8 bases between the two germline ends. The DNA for the CDR3 is TGTGCCAGCAGCCAACTCGACCGCTACGAGCAGTACTTC. Amino acid sequence: CASSQLDRYEQYF.

This clonotype was seen more than once but under ten times. J is TRBJ1-2 and V is TRBV27; 9 bases match TRBD1. The CDR3 is made up of 13 amino acids. Germline V lookup: CDR1 MNHEY, CDR2 SMNVEV (reference sequence). The V gene end was trimmed by 2 bases and the J gene end by 5 bases; junction bases not matched to a gene: 0. This CDR3 reads CASSLGTGYGYTF. The CDR3 coding sequence is TGTGCCAGCAGTTTAGGGACAGGGTATGGCTACACCTTC.

This clonotype came up many times. V is TRBV10-2 and J is TRBJ1-1; D is ambiguous. This CDR3 is built from 14 residues. The V end was cut by 2 bases, the J end by 3 bases, with 10 bases between. Germline CDR1 WSHSY, CDR2 SAAADI. CDR3 DNA sequence: TGCGCCAGCAGTGAGCGGGTCAGTGACACTGAAGCTTTCTTT. It specifies CASSERVSDTEAFF.

This clonotype was seen many times. This chain joins TRBV6-2 or TRBV6-3 and TRBJ2-3, with 8 bases lining up with TRBD1. V lost 2 bases to trimming and J lost 0 bases; unmatched junction nucleotides: 10. This CDR3 region has 18 residues. Germline CDR1 is MNHEY and CDR2 is SVGEGT. Here the CDR3 DNA reads TGTGCCAGCAGTTACCATACCGGACAGGGCCACAGCACAGATACGCAGTATTTT. It encodes CASSYHTGQGHSTDTQYF.

This sequence joins TRBV10-2 and TRBJ2-5; TRBD2 agrees at 8 bases. Trimming at V came to 4 bases and at J to 4 bases, leaving 17 bases not matched to a gene. CDR1 and CDR2 from the germline V gene are WSHSY and SAAADI. The CDR3 loop spans 18 amino acids. The CDR3 DNA follows: TGCGCCAGCAGTGCGTCCCAATTAATAGCGGGAACGATAGAGACCCAGTACTTC. Protein: CASSASQLIAGTIETQYF.

This clonotype was seen ten or more times. The chain carries TRBV29-1 and TRBJ2-5, with D uncertain. Looked up from germline, CDR1 is SQVTM and CDR2 is ANQGSEA. Deletions cut 4 bases from V and 1 base from J, with 7 bases between. The CDR3 has 12 amino acids. The CDR3: CSVVRTQETQYF. The CDR3 DNA follows: TGCAGCGTTGTTCGTACCCAAGAGACCCAGTACTTC.

Turning to this clonotype: Relative to the germline gene, one junction end is altered; a read error may explain this. J is TRBJ2-7 and V is TRBV25-1; D possibly uses TRBD1 or TRBD2 (5 bases each). The CDR3 has 16 amino acids. In germline, CDR1 is MGHDK, CDR2 SYGVNS. CDR3 region: CTSSGREGTVAYEQYF. As DNA, the CDR3 is TGTACCAGCAGCGGTCGCGAAGGGACGGTGGCCTACGAGCAGTACTTC.

This clonotype was found many times. V and J are TRBV30 and TRBJ2-1, with TRBD2 matching 10 bases. The CDR3 is 16 amino acids. Germline values: CDR1 GTSNPN, CDR2 SVGIG (reference sequence). J gave up 0 bases and V 0 bases, and 2 bases lay outside the gene matches. The DNA of the CDR3 is TGTGCCTGGAGTGTAGCGGGAGGGTACTCCTACAATGAGCAGTTCTTC. Its protein is CAWSVAGGYSYNEQFF.

This clonotype turned up a few times. This sequence joins TRBV3-1 and TRBJ2-7, with D perhaps TRBD2 (6 bases). CDR3 length equals 16 residues. The V gene's germline CDR1 is LGHDT and CDR2 YNNKEL (reference sequence). V lost 4 bases to trimming and J lost 0 bases, with 16 bases between them. CDR3: CASSPRGAGTSYEQYF. CDR3 bases: TGTGCCAGCAGCCCTCGGGGAGCGGGCACCTCCTACGAGCAGTACTTC.

This clonotype was found a few times. The gene calls are TRBV4-1 and TRBJ1-2; 7 nucleotides match TRBD1. Trimming took 3 bases from V and 4 from J; bases not matched to a gene: 11. The CDR3 is made up of 16 amino acids. Looked up from germline, CDR1 is MGHRA and CDR2 is YSYEKL. The CDR3 spells CASSQGGTVTGYGYTF. The CDR3 DNA follows: TGCGCCAGCAGCCAGGGTGGGACAGTCACAGGCTATGGCTACACCTTC.

This clonotype was detected many times. This sequence joins TRBV19 and TRBJ1-4, with a tentative D call TRBD1 (5 bases). This CDR3 spans 15 amino acids. Germline-derived CDR1 and CDR2 are LNHDA and SQIVND (reference sequence). Trimming shortened V by 7 bases and J by 7 bases, and 19 bases separated the two germline ends. DNA for the CDR3: TGTGCCAGTACCGCTCGAGGGGTATATGGTGAAAAACTGTTTTTT. Its translation: CASTARGVYGEKLFF.

Only one count was recorded for this clonotype. Being one base from a much bigger clone, this may be a read error. V usage is TRBV5-1 and J usage is TRBJ1-4; maybe TRBD1 (5 bases). The germline CDR1 and CDR2 sequences are SGHRS and YFSETQ. The CDR3 runs 16 residues. The CDR3 sequence: CASSAGTAGHNKKLFF. CDR3 bases: TGCGCCAGCAGCGCGGGGACGGCGGGCCATAATAAAAAACTGTTTTTT.

In its sample, this clonotype was seen many times. The gene calls are TRBV7-2 and TRBJ2-5; maybe TRBD1 (6 bases). Germline-derived CDR1 and CDR2 are SGHTA and FQGNSA. V lost 7 bases, J lost 0 bases, and 15 bases lay in between. This CDR3 is built from 15 residues. The CDR3 sequence is CASNRGTLYQETQYF. CDR3 nucleotide sequence: TGTGCCAGCAACCGAGGGACACTGTACCAAGAGACCCAGTACTTC.

Many counts were recorded for this clonotype. The gene calls are TRBV7-6 and TRBJ1-5; TRBD1 matches 9 bases. This CDR3 comprises 13 residues. Losses at the gene ends were 4 bases for V and 6 bases for J; bases not matched to a gene: 1. The germline CDR1 and CDR2 sequences are SGHVS and FNYEAQ. The DNA of the CDR3 is TGTGCCAGCAGCTGGGACAGGGCTCAGCCCCAGCATTTT. This sequence encodes CASSWDRAQPQHF.

This clonotype was picked up many times. This chain links TRBV30 with TRBJ2-3, with 10 bases identical to TRBD2. Germline CDR1 and CDR2: GTSNPN and SVGIG (reference sequence). V lost 2 bases, J lost 5 bases, and 7 bases stayed unmatched. This CDR3 has 15 amino acids. The CDR3 reads CAWSLASGRVDTQYF. DNA for the CDR3: TGTGCCTGGAGTCTGGCTAGCGGGAGAGTAGATACGCAGTATTTT.

This rearrangement joins TRBV5-4 to TRBJ2-5; 10 bases are a match to TRBD2. Trimming took 9 bases from V and 4 from J; bases not matched to a gene: 12. The CDR3 is 15 residues long. Germline V gene sequence: CDR1 SGHNT, CDR2 YYREEE (reference sequence). As DNA, the CDR3 is TGTGCCACCAGACTAGCGGGCAACGTCGGAGAGACCCAGTACTTC. Translation gives CATRLAGNVGETQYF.

This clonotype has at least ten counts. CDR3 in DNA: TGCGCCAGCAGCTTGGATACTTACAGGGGGTCTAGCACAGATACGCAGTATTTT. Translated: CASSLDTYRGSSTDTQYF. The chain recombines TRBV5-1 with TRBJ2-3; 8 bases align to TRBD1. CDR1 is SGHRS, CDR2 YFSETQ, per germline. The CDR3 covers 18 residues. With 0 bases clipped from V and 0 bases from J, the junction kept 9 bases outside the gene matches.

As to this clonotype: The junction departs from the called germline gene at one end, perhaps through a read error. J is TRBJ2-4 and V is TRBV3-1, with TRBD1 matching over 7 bases. CDR1 LGHDT and CDR2 YNNKEL come from the germline V gene (reference sequence). This CDR3 spans 16 amino acids. The CDR3 DNA reads as TGTGCCAACAGCCAAACAGGGGCACTAGCCAAAAACATTCAGTACTTC. It encodes CANSQTGALAKNIQYF. Full variable domain (rest looked up from reference TRBV3-1 and TRBJ2-4): DTAVSQTPKYLVTQMGNDKSIKCEQNLGHDTMYWYKQDSKKFLKIMFSYNNKELIINETVPNRFSPKSPDKAHLNLHINSLELGDSAVYFCANSQTGALAKNIQYFGAGTRLSVL.

This clonotype was counted ten times or more. In nucleotides, the CDR3 is TGTGCCAGCAAGGGGGGGGTCCTTGGAAATGAGCAGTTCTTC. It is translated as CASKGGVLGNEQFF. The chain recombines TRBV27 with TRBJ2-1, with D tentatively TRBD2 (7 bases). The germline V gene encodes CDR1 MNHEY and CDR2 SMNVEV (reference sequence). CDR3 size: 14 residues. V lost 7 bases, J lost 7 bases, and 17 bases lay in between.

This clonotype has at least ten counts. The chain links TRBV12-3 or TRBV12-4 to TRBJ1-2; possible D gene TRBD1, 5 bases. CDR3 length: 14 amino acids. The V gene lost 5 bases and the J gene lost 4 bases, with 14 bases spanning the gap. The CDR3 sequence is CASSTNRNSYGYTF. The CDR3 DNA reads as TGTGCCAGCAGTACTAACAGGAATTCCTATGGCTACACCTTC.